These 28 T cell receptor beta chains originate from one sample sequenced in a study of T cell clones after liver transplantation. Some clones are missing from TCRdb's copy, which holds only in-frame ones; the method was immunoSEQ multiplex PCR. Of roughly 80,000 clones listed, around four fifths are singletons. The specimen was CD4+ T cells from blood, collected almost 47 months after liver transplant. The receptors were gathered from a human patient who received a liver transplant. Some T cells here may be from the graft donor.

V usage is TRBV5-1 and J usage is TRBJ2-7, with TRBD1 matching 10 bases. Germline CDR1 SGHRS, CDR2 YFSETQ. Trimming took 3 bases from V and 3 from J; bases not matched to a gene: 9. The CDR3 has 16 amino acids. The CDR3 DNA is TGCGCCAGCAGCTGGGGACCGGGACAGGGGAACTACGAGCAGTACTTC. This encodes CASSWGPGQGNYEQYF.

The CDR3 DNA reads TGTGCCAGTAGTAACCCAGGAGGGCGGAACGGGGAGCTGTTTTTT. Its protein product is CASSNPGGRNGELFF. The chain has TRBV19 and TRBJ2-2; the D gene is possibly TRBD2 (6 bases). CDR3 length: 15 residues. The germline V gene encodes CDR1 LNHDA and CDR2 SQIVND (reference sequence). V lost 4 bases and J lost 7, with 16 bases in between.

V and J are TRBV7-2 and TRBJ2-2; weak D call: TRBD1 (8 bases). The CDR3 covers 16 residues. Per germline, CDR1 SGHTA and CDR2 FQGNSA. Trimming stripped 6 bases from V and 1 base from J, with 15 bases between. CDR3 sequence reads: CASRGSGTGNTGELFF. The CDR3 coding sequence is TGTGCCAGCAGGGGCAGCGGGACAGGGAACACCGGGGAGCTGTTTTTT.

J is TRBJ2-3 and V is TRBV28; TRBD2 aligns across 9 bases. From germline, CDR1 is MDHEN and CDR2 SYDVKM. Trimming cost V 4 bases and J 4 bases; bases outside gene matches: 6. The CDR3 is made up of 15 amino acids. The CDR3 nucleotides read TGTGCCAGCAGTTCCCCGGCGGGAGGGGCAGATACGCAGTATTTT. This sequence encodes CASSSPAGGADTQYF.

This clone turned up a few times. This CDR3 reads CASSLGIGSRATEAFF. DNA for the CDR3: TGCGCCAGCAGCTTGGGAATAGGTTCTAGGGCCACTGAAGCTTTCTTT. The chain is built from TRBV5-1 and TRBJ1-1, with D unclear. The V gene's germline CDR1 is SGHRS and CDR2 YFSETQ. The CDR3 is 16 residues long. With 0 bases removed from V and 4 bases from J, the gap between germline ends came to 16 bases.

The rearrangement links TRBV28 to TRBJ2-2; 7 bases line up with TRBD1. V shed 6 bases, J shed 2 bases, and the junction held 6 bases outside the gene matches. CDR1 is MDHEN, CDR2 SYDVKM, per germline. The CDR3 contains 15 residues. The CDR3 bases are TGTGCCAGCAGGGGGACAGCCCCCAACACCGGGGAGCTGTTTTTT. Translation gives CASRGTAPNTGELFF.

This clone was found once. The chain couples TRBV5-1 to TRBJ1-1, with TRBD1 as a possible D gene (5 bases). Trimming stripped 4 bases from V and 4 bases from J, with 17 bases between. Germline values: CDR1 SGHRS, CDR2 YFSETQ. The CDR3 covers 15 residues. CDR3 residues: CASSVIDSLSTEAFF. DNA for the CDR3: TGCGCCAGCAGCGTGATCGACAGCCTTTCCACTGAAGCTTTCTTT.

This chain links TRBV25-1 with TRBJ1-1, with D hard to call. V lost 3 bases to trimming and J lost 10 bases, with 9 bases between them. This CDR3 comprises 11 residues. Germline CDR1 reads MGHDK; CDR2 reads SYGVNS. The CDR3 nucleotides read TGTGCCAGCAGTGAGACATCAGCAGCTTTCTTT. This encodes CASSETSAAFF.

This chain's CDR3 is CASSQYWGEQYF. The CDR3 DNA reads TGTGCCAGCAGCCAATACTGGGGAGAGCAGTACTTC. V and J are TRBV7-2 and TRBJ2-7; D unresolved. Trimming cost V 5 bases and J 7 bases, with 12 bases left between them. Germline CDR1 and CDR2: SGHTA and FQGNSA. The CDR3 has 12 amino acids.

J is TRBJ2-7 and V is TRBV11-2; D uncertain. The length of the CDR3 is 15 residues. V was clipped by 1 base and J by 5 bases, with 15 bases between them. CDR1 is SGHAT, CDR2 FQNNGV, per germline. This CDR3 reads CASSLVLGRRDEQYF. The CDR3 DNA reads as TGTGCCAGCAGCTTAGTTTTAGGCAGAAGGGACGAGCAGTACTTC.

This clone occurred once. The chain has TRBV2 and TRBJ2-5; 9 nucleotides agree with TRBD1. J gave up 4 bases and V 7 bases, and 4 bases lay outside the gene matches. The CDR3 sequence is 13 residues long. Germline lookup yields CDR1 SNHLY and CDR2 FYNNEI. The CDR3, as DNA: TGTGCCAGCAAGGTGACAGGGGGAGAGACCCAGTACTTC. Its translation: CASKVTGGETQYF.

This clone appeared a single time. The CDR3 protein is CASSPRDRGMGHNEQFF. The CDR3 nucleotides read TGCGCCAGCAGCCCCCGAGACAGGGGTATGGGCCACAATGAGCAGTTCTTC. V gene TRBV4-1 combines with J gene TRBJ2-1; 8 bases are a match to TRBD1. Germline V lookup: CDR1 MGHRA, CDR2 YSYEKL. The CDR3 runs to 17 residues. With V trimmed by 4 bases and J by 5 bases, 13 bases remained unmatched.

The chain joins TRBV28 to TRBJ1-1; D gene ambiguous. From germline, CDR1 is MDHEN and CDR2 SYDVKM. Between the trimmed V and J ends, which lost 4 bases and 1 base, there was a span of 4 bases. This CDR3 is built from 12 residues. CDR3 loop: CASSSGNTEAFF. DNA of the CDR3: TGTGCCAGCAGTTCTGGGAACACTGAAGCTTTCTTT.

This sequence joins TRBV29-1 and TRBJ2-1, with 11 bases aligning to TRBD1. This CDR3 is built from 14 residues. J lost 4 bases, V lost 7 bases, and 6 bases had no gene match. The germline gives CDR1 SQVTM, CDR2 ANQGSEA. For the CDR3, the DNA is TGCAGCGCTGATGGGGACAGGGGGTACAATGAGCAGTTCTTC. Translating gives CSADGDRGYNEQFF.

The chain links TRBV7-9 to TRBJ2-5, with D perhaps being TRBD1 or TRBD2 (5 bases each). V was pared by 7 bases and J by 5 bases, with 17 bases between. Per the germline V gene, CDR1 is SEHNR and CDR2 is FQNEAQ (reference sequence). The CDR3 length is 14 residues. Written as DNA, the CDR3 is TGTGCCAGCAAGGGTCCCGGGGCCTGGGAGACCCAGTACTTC. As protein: CASKGPGAWETQYF.

DNA for the CDR3: TGCGCCAGCAGCTTGGCTGCTCTCCAAGCGGATACGCAGTATTTT. It yields the protein CASSLAALQADTQYF. This rearrangement joins TRBV5-1 to TRBJ2-3; D gene uncertain. Trimming took off 0 bases at V and 6 bases at J, with 14 bases between the two ends. Per the germline V gene, CDR1 is SGHRS and CDR2 is YFSETQ. The CDR3 runs to 15 residues.

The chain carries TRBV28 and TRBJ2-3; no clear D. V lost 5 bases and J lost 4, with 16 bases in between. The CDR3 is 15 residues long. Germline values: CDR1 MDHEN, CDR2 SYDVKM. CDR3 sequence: CASSPLGQASDTQYF. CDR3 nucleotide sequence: TGTGCCAGCAGTCCGCTAGGGCAAGCCTCAGATACGCAGTATTTT.

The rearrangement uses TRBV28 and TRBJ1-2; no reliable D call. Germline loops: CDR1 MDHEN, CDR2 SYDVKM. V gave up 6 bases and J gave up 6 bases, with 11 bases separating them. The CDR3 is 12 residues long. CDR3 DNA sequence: TGTGCCAGCAGGCCCGTTGGGAATGGCTACACCTTC. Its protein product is CASRPVGNGYTF.

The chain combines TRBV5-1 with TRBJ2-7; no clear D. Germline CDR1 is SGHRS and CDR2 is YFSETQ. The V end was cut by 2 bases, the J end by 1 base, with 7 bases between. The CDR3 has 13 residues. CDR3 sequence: CASSFRSSYEQYF. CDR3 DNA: TGCGCCAGCAGCTTTCGGAGTTCCTACGAGCAGTACTTC. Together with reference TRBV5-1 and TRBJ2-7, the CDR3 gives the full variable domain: KAGVTQTPRYLIKTRGQQVTLSCSPISGHRSVSWYQQTPGQGLQFLFEYFSETQRNKGNFPGRFSGRQFSNSRSEMNVSTLELGDSALYLCASSFRSSYEQYFGPGTRLTVT.

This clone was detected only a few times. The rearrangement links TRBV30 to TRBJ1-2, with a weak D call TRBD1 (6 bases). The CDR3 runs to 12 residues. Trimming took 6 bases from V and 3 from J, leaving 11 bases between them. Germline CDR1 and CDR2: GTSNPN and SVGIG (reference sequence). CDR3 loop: CACPGHHYGYTF. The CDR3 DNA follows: TGTGCCTGTCCGGGACACCACTATGGCTACACCTTC.

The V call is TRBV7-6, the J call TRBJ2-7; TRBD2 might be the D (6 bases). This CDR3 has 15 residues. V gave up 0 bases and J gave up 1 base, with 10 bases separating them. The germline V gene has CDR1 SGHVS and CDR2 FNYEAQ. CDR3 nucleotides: TGTGCCAGCAGCTTAGCGAGGAGGGGTTCCTACGAGCAGTACTTC. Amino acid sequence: CASSLARRGSYEQYF.

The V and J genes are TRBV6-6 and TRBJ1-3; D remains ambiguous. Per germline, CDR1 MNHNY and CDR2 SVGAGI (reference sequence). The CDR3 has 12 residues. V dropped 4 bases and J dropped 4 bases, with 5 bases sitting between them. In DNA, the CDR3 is TGTGCCAGCAGTTTCGAGGGAAACACCATATATTTT. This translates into CASSFEGNTIYF.

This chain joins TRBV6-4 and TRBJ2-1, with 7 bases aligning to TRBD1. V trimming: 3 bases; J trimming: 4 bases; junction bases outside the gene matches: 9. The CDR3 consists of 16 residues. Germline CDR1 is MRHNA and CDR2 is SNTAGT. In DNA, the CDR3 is TGTGCCAGCAGTGAGAGCAACAGGGGAATGTACAATGAGCAGTTCTTC. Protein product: CASSESNRGMYNEQFF.

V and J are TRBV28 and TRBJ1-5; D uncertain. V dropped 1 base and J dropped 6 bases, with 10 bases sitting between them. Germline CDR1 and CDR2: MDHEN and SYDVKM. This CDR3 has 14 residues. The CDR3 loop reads CASSLFKTTQPQHF. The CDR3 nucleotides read TGTGCCAGCAGTTTATTTAAGACGACTCAGCCCCAGCATTTT.

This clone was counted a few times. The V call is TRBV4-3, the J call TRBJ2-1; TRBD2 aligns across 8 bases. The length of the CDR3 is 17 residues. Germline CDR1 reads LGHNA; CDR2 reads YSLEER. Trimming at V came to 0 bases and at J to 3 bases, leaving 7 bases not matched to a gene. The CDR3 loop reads CASSQEVHSGDYNEQFF. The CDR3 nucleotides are TGCGCCAGCAGCCAAGAGGTTCATAGCGGGGACTACAATGAGCAGTTCTTC.

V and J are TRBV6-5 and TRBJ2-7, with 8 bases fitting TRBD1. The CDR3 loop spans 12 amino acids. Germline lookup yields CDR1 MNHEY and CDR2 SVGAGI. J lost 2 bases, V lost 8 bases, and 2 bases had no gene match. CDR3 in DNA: TGTGCCAGCCGGACAGGGCCCTACGAGCAGTACTTC. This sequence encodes CASRTGPYEQYF.

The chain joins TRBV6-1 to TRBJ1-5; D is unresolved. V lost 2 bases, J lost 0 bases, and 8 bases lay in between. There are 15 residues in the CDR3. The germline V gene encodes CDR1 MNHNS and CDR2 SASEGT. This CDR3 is CASSEFQISNQPQHF. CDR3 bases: TGTGCCAGCAGTGAATTCCAGATTAGCAATCAGCCCCAGCATTTT.

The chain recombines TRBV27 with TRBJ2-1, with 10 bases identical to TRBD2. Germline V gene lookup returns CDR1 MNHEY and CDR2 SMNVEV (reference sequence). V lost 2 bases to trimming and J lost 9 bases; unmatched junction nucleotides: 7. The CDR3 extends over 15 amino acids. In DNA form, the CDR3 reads TGTGCCAGCAGTTTACCTGCTAGCGGGAGAGGTGAGCAGTTCTTC. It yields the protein CASSLPASGRGEQFF.